The 6 T cell receptor beta chains below all came from one sample that was sequenced in a study of blood T cell repertoires in COVID-19. Using immunoSEQ multiplex PCR, the repertoire was profiled, and TCRdb retains in-frame clones only, with some absent. This table holds about 230,000 clones, approximately 89% found once. The sample consisted of PBMCs or T cells enriched from blood (not recorded which). The receptors were sampled from a woman aged 40 to 49 with acute COVID-19.

In nucleotides, the CDR3 is TGCGCCAGCAGCTTGGAAGGGGTTGAGCAGTACGTC. It codes for CASSLEGVEQYV. J is TRBJ2-7 and V is TRBV5-1, with D possibly TRBD1 on 5 matching bases. The CDR3 totals 12 residues. With 0 bases removed from V and 7 bases from J, the gap between germline ends came to 8 bases. Germline loops: CDR1 SGHRS, CDR2 YFSETQ.

This rearrangement joins TRBV19 to TRBJ2-5; D might be TRBD1 (5 bases). Germline assignment: CDR1 LNHDA and CDR2 SQIVND (reference sequence). V lost 1 base to trimming and J lost 5 bases, with 11 bases between them. The CDR3 is 14 residues long. In DNA form, the CDR3 reads TGTGCCAGTAGTATAGGGGGCCTTGGGGAGACCCAGTACTTC. It translates to CASSIGGLGETQYF.

The genes are TRBV19 and TRBJ2-7, with 8 nucleotides matching TRBD1. CDR3 length equals 15 residues. V was clipped by 2 bases and J by 1 base; unmatched bases: 4. Germline CDR1 reads LNHDA; CDR2 reads SQIVND (reference sequence). CDR3 sequence (DNA): TGTGCCAGTAGTATATCCGGGACAGGTTCCTACGAGCAGTACTTC. Amino acids: CASSISGTGSYEQYF.

The gene calls are TRBV5-1 and TRBJ2-1, with 8 bases fitting TRBD2. CDR3 length equals 17 residues. V lost 0 bases, J lost 6 bases, and 11 bases stayed unmatched. Looked up from germline, CDR1 is SGHRS and CDR2 is YFSETQ. The CDR3: CASSLDPGLGVRNEQFF. DNA for the CDR3: TGCGCCAGCAGCTTGGATCCGGGACTAGGGGTCCGCAATGAGCAGTTCTTC.

This clone occurred a few times. This chain joins TRBV7-2 and TRBJ2-5, with D perhaps TRBD2 (6 bases). The CDR3 is 15 amino acids. Trimming took off 1 base at V and 5 bases at J, with 14 bases between the two ends. CDR1 is SGHTA, CDR2 FQGNSA, per germline. CDR3 in DNA: TGTGCCAGCAGCTTAGAACCTACTAGCTGGGAGACCCAGTACTTC. Protein sequence: CASSLEPTSWETQYF.

This clone was counted at least ten times. The rearrangement links TRBV12-3 or TRBV12-4 to TRBJ2-7; 7 bases line up with TRBD2. The CDR3 has 13 amino acids. With V trimmed by 1 base and J by 3 bases, 0 bases remained unmatched. The CDR3 here is CASSLGGGYEQYV. The CDR3 nucleotides read TGTGCCAGCAGTTTAGGGGGGGGCTACGAGCAGTACGTC.